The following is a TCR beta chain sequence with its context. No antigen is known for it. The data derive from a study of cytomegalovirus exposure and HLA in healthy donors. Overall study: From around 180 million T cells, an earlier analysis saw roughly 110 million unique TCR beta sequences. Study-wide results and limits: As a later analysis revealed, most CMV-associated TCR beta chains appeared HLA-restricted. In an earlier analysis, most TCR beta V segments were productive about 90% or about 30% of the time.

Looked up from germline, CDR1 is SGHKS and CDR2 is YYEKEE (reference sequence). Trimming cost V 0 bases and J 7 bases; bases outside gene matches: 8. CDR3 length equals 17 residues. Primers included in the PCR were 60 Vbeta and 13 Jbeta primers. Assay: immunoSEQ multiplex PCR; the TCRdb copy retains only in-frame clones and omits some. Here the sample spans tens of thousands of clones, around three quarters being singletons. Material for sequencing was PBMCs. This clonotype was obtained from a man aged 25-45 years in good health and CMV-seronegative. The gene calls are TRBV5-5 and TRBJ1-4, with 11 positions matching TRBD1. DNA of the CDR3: TGTGCCAGCAGCTTGGGGACAGGGGGCGCGACGGGTGAAAAACTGTTTTTT. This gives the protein CASSLGTGGATGEKLFF.